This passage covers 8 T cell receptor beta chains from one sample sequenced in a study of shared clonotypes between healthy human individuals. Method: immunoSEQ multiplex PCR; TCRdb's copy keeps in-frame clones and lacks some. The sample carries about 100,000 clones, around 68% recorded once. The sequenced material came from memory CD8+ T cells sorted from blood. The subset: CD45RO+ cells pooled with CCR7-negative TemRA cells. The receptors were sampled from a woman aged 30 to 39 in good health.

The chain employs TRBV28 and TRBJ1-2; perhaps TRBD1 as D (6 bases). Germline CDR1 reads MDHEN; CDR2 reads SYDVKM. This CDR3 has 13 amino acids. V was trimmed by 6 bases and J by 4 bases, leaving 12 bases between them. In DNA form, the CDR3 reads TGTGCCAGCAGGCTTGGACAGATCTATGGCTACACCTTC. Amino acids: CASRLGQIYGYTF.

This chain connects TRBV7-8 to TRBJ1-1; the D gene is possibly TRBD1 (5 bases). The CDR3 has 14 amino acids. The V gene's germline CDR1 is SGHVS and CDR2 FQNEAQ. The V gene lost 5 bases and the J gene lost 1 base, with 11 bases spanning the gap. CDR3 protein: CASSPRGGNTEAFF. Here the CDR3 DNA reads TGTGCCAGCAGCCCGAGGGGCGGGAACACTGAAGCTTTCTTT.

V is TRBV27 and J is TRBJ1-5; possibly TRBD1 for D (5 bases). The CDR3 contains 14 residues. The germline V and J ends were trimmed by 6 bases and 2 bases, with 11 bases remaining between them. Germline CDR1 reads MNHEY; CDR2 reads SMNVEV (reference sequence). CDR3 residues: CASRLMGGNQPQHF. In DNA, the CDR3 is TGTGCCAGCAGACTCATGGGGGGCAATCAGCCCCAGCATTTT.

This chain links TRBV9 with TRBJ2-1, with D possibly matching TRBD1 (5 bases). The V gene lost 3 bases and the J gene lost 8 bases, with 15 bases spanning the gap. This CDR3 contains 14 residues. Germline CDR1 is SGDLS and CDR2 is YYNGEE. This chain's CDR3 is CASSDPGMIDEQFF. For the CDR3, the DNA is TGTGCCAGCAGCGATCCAGGGATGATCGATGAGCAGTTCTTC.

The chain's CDR3 is CAWSEGQELEQYF. The CDR3 region has the DNA TGTGCCTGGAGCGAGGGACAGGAATTAGAGCAGTACTTC. The chain carries TRBV30 and TRBJ2-7; TRBD1 aligns across 8 bases. Germline CDR1 and CDR2: GTSNPN and SVGIG (reference sequence). The CDR3 extends over 13 amino acids. Trimming at V came to 3 bases and at J to 7 bases, leaving 8 bases not matched to a gene.

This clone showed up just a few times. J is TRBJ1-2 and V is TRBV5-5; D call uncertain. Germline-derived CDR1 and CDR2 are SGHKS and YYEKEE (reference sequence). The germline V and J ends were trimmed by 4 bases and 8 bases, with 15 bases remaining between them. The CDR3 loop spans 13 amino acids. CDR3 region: CASSLDRVSGYTF. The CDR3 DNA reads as TGTGCCAGCAGCCTCGACCGCGTATCGGGCTACACCTTC.

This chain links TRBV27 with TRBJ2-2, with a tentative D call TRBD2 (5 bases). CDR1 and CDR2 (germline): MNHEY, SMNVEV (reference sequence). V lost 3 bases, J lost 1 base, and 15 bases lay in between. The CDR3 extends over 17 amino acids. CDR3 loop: CASSLRRTVLNTGELFF. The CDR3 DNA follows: TGTGCCAGCAGTTTGCGGAGGACTGTATTGAACACCGGGGAGCTGTTTTTT.

The CDR3 loop reads CASSPGTSGYQETQYF. The CDR3 DNA reads TGTGCCAGCTCGCCAGGTACTAGCGGGTACCAAGAGACCCAGTACTTC. This rearrangement joins TRBV25-1 to TRBJ2-5; 9 bases align to TRBD2. J gave up 0 bases and V 8 bases, and 10 bases lay outside the gene matches. CDR3 length equals 16 residues. Germline assignment: CDR1 MGHDK and CDR2 SYGVNS. Supplemented by reference TRBV25-1 and TRBJ2-5, the full variable domain reads EADIYQTPRYLVIGTGKKITLECSQTMGHDKMYWYQQDPGMELHLIHYSYGVNSTEKGDLSSESTVSRIRTEHFPLTLESARPSHTSQYLCASSPGTSGYQETQYFGPGTRLLVL.